This TCR beta chain originates from a study of T-cell reconstitution after alpha-beta-depleted transplantation in children. Looked up from germline, CDR1 is MNHEY and CDR2 is SVGEGT. The CDR3 runs to 14 residues. V gave up 5 bases and J gave up 4 bases, with 11 bases separating them. A library of TCRbeta sequences, prepared with unique molecular identifiers, was generated. TCRdb reprocessed the PCR reads via MiXCR and lists one record per CDR3 protein. Of approximately 350,000 distinct CDR3 sequences in the sample, around a tenth were seen once. The clonotype originates from a human donor who donated a stem cell graft to a child with acute lymphoblastic leukemia. Sample: PBMCs from the stem cell graft donor, taken from the stem cell graft. The gene calls are TRBV6-2 or TRBV6-3 and TRBJ2-2, with no clear D. The CDR3 is CASSTAWGTGELFF. CDR3 nucleotides: TGTGCCAGCAGTACCGCCTGGGGCACCGGGGAGCTGTTTTTT.